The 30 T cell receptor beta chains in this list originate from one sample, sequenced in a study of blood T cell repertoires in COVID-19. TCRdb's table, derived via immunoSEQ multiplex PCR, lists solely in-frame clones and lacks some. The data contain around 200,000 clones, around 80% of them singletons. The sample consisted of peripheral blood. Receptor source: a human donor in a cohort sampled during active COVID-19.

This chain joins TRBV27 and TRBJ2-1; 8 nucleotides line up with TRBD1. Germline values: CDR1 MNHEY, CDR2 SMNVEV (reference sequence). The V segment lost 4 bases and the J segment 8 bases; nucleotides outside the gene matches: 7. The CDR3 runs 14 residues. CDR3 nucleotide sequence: TGTGCCAGCAGTTCAGGGGGCGGAGGGGATGAGCAGTTCTTC. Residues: CASSSGGGGDEQFF.

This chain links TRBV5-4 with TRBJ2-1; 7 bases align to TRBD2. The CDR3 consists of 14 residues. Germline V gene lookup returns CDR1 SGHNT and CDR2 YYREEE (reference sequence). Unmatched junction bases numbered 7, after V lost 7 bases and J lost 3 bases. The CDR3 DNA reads TGTGCCAGCCGACCCGGGACTAACTACAATGAGCAGTTCTTC. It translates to CASRPGTNYNEQFF. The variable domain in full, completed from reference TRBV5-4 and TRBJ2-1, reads ETGVTQSPTHLIKTRGQQVTLRCSSQSGHNTVSWYQQALGQGPQFIFQYYREEENGRGNFPPRFSGLQFPNYSSELNVNALELDDSALYLCASRPGTNYNEQFFGPGTRLTVL.

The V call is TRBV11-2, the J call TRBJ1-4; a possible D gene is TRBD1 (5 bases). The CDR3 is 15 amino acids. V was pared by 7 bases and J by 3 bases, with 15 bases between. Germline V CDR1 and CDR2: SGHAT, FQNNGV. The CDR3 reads CASTPGGIPNEKLFF. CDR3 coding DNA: TGTGCCAGCACCCCCGGGGGGATCCCTAATGAAAAACTGTTTTTT.

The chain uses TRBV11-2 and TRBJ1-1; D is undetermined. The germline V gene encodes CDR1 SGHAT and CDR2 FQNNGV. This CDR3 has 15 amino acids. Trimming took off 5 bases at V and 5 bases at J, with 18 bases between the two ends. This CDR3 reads CASSPRPLAATEAFF. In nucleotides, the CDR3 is TGTGCCAGCAGCCCCCGGCCCCTTGCGGCGACTGAAGCTTTCTTT. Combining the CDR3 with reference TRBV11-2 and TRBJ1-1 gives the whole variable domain EAGVAQSPRYKIIEKRQSVAFWCNPISGHATLYWYQQILGQGPKLLIQFQNNGVVDDSQLPKDRFSAERLKGVDSTLKIQPAKLEDSAVYLCASSPRPLAATEAFFGQGTRLTVV.

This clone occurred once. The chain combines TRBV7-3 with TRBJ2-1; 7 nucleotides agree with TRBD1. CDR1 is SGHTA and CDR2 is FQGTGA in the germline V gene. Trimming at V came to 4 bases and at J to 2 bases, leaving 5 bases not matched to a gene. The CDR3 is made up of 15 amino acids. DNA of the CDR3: TGTGCCAGCAGCTCGGGACAGCTGGCCTACAATGAGCAGTTCTTC. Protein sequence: CASSSGQLAYNEQFF.

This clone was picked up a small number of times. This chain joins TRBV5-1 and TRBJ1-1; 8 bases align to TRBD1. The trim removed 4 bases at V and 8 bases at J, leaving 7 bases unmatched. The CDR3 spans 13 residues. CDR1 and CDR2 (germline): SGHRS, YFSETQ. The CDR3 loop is CASSPDRDREAFF. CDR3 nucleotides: TGCGCCAGCAGCCCAGACCGGGACAGGGAAGCTTTCTTT.

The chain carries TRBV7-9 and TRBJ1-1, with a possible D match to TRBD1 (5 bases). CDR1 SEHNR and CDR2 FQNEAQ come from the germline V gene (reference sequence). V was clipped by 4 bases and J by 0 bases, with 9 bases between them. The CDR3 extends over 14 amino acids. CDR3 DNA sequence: TGTGCCAGCAGCTCGGTACAGGTGAACACTGAAGCTTTCTTT. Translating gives CASSSVQVNTEAFF.

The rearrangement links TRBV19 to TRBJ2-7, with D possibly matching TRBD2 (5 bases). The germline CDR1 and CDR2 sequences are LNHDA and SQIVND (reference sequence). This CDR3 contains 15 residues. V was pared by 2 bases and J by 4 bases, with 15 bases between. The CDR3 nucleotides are TGTGCCAGTAGTATAAATTTAGCGCACATATACGAGCAGTACTTC. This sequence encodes CASSINLAHIYEQYF.

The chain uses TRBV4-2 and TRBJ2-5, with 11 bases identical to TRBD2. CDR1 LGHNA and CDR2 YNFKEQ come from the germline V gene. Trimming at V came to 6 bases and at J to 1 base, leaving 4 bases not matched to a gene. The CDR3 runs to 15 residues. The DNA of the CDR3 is TGTGCCAGCAGTCTTCTAGCGGGGGGCCAAGAGACCCAGTACTTC. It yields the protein CASSLLAGGQETQYF.

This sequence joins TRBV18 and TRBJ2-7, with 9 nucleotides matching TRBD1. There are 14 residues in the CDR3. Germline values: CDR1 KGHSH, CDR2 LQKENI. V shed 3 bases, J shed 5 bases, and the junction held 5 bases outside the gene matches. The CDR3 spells CASSPGQGQNEQYF. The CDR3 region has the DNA TGTGCCAGCTCACCCGGACAGGGGCAGAACGAGCAGTACTTC.

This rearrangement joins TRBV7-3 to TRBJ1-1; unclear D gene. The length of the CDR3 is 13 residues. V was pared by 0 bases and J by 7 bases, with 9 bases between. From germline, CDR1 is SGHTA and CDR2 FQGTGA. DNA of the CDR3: TGTGCCAGCAGCTTAACAGGGCGGGGTGAAGCTTTCTTT. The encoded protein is CASSLTGRGEAFF.

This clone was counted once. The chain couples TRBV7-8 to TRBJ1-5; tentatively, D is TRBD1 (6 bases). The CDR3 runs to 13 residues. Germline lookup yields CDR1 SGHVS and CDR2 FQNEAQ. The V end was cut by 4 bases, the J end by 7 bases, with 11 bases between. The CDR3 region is CASSSDRNQPQHF. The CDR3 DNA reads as TGTGCCAGCAGCTCAGACAGGAACCAGCCCCAGCATTTT.

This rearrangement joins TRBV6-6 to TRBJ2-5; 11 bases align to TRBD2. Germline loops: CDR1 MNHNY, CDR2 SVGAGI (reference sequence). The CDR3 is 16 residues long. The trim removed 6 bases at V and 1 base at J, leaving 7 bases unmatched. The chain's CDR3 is CASSQLAGAPQETQYF. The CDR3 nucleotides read TGTGCCAGCAGCCAACTAGCGGGGGCACCCCAAGAGACCCAGTACTTC.

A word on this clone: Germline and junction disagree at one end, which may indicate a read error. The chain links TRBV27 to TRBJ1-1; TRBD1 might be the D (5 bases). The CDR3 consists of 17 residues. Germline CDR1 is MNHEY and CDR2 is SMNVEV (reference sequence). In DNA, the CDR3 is TGTGCCAGCAGTTCGCCGCAGGGTGCCCTGTGGTGTCAACTTTTGGCGTTC. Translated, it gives CASSSPQGALWCQLLAF.

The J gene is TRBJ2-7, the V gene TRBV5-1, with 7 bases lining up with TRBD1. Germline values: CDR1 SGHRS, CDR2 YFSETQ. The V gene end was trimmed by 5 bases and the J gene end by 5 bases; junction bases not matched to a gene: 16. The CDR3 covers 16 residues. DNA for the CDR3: TGCGCCAGCAGGAACGGACAGGACCACCTGCGGAACGAGCAGTACTTC. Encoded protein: CASRNGQDHLRNEQYF.

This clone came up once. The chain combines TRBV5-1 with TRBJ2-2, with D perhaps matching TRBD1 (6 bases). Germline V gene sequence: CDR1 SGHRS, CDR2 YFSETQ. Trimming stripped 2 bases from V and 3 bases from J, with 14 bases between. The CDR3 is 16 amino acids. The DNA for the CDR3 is TGCGCCAGCAGCTTCCGGGACATAAGGGACACCGGGGAGCTGTTTTTT. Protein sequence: CASSFRDIRDTGELFF.

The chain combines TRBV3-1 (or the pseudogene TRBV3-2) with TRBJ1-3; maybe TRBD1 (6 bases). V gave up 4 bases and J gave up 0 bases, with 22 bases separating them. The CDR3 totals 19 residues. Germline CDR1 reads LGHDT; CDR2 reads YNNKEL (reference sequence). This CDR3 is CASSLRTGQKRHSGNTIYF. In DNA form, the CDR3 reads TGTGCCAGCAGCCTCCGAACGGGACAAAAGAGACACTCTGGAAACACCATATATTTT.

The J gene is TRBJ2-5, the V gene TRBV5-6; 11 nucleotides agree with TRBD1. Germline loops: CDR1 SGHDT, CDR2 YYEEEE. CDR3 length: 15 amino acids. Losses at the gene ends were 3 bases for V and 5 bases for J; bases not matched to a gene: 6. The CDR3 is CASSSTGTGGETQYF. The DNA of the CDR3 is TGTGCCAGCAGCTCCACCGGGACAGGGGGGGAGACCCAGTACTTC.

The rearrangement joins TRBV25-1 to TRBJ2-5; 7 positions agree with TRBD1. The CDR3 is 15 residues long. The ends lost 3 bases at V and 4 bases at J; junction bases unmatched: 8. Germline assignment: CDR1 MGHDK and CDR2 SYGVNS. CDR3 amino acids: CASSDSRTGGETQYF. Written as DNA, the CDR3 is TGTGCCAGCAGTGACAGTCGGACAGGCGGAGAGACCCAGTACTTC.

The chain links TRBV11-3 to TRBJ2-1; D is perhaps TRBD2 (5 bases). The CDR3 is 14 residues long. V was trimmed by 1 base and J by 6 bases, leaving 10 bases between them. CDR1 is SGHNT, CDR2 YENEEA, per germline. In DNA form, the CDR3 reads TGTGCCAGCAGCTTAGGGGGAGTCCCCAATGAGCAGTTCTTC. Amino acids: CASSLGGVPNEQFF. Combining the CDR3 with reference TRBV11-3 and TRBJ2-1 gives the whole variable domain EAGVVQSPRYKIIEKKQPVAFWCNPISGHNTLYWYLQNLGQGPELLIRYENEEAVDDSQLPKDRFSAERLKGVDSTLKIQPAELGDSAVYLCASSLGGVPNEQFFGPGTRLTVL.

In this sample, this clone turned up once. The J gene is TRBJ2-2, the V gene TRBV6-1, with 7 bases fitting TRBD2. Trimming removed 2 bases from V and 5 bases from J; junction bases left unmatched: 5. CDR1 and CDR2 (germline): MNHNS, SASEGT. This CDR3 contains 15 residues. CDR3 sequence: CASSESWGGTGELFF. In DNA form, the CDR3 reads TGTGCCAGCAGTGAAAGTTGGGGGGGTACCGGGGAGCTGTTTTTT.

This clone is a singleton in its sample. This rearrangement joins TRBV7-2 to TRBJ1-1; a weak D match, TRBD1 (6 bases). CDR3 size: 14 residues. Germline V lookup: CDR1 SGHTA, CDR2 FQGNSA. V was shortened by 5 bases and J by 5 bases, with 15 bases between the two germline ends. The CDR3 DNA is TGTGCCAGCAGCCCACGGACAGTAACGACTGAAGCTTTCTTT. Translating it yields CASSPRTVTTEAFF.

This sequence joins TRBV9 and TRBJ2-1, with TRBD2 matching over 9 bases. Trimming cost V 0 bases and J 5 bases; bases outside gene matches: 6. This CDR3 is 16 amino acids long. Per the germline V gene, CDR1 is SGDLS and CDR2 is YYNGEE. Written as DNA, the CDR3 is TGTGCCAGCAGCGTAGCGGGAAGCGGGGGGCACAATGAGCAGTTCTTC. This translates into CASSVAGSGGHNEQFF. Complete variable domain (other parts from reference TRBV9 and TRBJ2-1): DSGVTQTPKHLITATGQRVTLRCSPRSGDLSVYWYQQSLDQGLQFLIQYYNGEERAKGNILERFSAQQFPDLHSELNLSSLELGDSALYFCASSVAGSGGHNEQFFGPGTRLTVL.

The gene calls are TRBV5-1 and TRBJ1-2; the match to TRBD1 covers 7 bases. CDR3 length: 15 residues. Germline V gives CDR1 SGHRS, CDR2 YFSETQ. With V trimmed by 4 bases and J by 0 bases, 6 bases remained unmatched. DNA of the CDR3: TGCGCCAGCAGCACGACCGGACAGGCTAACTATGGCTACACCTTC. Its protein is CASSTTGQANYGYTF. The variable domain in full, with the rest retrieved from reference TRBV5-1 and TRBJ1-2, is KAGVTQTPRYLIKTRGQQVTLSCSPISGHRSVSWYQQTPGQGLQFLFEYFSETQRNKGNFPGRFSGRQFSNSRSEMNVSTLELGDSALYLCASSTTGQANYGYTFGSGTRLTVV.

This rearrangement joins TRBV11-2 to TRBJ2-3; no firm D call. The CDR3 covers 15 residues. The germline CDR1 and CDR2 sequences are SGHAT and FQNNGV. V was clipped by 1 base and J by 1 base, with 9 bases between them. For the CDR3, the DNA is TGTGCCAGCAGCTTAGCCCCCAGGCGCACAGATACGCAGTATTTT. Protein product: CASSLAPRRTDTQYF.

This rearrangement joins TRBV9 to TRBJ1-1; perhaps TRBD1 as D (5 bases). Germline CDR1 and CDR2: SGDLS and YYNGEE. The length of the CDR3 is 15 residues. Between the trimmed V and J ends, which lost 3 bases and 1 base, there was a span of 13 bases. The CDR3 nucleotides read TGTGCCAGCAGCGCGGGCCTCGGGGGGAACACTGAAGCTTTCTTT. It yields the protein CASSAGLGGNTEAFF.

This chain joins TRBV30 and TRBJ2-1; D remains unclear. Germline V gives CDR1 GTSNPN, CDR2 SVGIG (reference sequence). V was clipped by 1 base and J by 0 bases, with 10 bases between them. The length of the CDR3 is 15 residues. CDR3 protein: CAWSGGRISYNEQFF. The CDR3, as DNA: TGTGCCTGGAGTGGTGGCAGAATCTCCTACAATGAGCAGTTCTTC.

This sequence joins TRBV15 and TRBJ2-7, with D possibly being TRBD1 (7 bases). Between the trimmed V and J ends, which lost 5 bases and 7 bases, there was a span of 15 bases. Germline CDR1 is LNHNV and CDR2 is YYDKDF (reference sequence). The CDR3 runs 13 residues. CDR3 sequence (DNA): TGTGCCACCAGCCCCGACAGGGCGGGGGAGCAGTACTTC. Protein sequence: CATSPDRAGEQYF.

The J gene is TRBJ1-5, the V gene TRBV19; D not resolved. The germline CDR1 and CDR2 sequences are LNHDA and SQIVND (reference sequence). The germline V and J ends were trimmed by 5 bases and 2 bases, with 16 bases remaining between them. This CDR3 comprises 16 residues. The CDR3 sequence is CASSGISPRGNQPQHF. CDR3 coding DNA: TGTGCCAGTAGTGGGATCTCCCCGAGGGGCAATCAGCCCCAGCATTTT.

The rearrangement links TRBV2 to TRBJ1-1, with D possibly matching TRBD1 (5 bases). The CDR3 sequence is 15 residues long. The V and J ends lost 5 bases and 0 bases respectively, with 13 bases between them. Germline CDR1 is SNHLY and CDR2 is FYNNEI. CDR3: CASSPIGGVNTEAFF. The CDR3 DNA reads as TGTGCCAGCAGTCCAATCGGGGGAGTGAACACTGAAGCTTTCTTT.